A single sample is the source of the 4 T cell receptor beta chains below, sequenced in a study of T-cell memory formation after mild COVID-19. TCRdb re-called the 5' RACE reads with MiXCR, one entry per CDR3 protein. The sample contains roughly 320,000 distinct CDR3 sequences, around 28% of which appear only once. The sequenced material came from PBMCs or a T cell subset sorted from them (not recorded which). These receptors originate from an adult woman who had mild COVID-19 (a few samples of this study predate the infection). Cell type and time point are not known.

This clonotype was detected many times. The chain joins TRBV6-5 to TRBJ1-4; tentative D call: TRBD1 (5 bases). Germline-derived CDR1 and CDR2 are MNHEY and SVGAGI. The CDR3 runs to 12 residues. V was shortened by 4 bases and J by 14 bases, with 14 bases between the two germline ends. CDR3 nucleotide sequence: TGTGCCAGCAGTTCACCCTCAGGGCGGCTGTTTTTT. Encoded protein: CASSSPSGRLFF.

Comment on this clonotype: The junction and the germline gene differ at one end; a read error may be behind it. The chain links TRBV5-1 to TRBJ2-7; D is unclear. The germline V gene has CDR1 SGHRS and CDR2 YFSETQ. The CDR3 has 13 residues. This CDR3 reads CASSSPGSYEQYF. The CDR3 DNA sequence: TGTGCCAGCAGTTCCCCGGGCTCCTACGAGCAGTACTTC.

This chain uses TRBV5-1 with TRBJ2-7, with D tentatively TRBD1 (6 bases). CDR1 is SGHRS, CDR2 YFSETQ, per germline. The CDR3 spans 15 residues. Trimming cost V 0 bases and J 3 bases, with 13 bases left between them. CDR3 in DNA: TGCGCCAGCAGCTTGGATGTACAGGGAATCTACGAGCAGTACTTC. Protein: CASSLDVQGIYEQYF. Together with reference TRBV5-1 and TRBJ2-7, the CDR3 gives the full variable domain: KAGVTQTPRYLIKTRGQQVTLSCSPISGHRSVSWYQQTPGQGLQFLFEYFSETQRNKGNFPGRFSGRQFSNSRSEMNVSTLELGDSALYLCASSLDVQGIYEQYFGPGTRLTVT.

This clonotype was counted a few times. The CDR3 reads CASSQDIGGGSYNEQFF. CDR3 in DNA: TGTGCCAGCAGCCAAGATATAGGCGGAGGCTCCTACAATGAGCAGTTCTTC. The chain couples TRBV3-1 to TRBJ2-1, with D possibly being TRBD2 (5 bases). The germline V gene has CDR1 LGHDT and CDR2 YNNKEL (reference sequence). V lost 0 bases, J lost 0 bases, and 12 bases lay in between. This CDR3 is built from 17 residues.